A single sample is the source of the 8 T cell receptor beta chains below, sequenced in a study of PD-L1 blockade in urothelial cancer. Time point noted: pretreatment peripheral blood. Profiled with immunoSEQ multiplex PCR; TCRdb holds only in-frame clones, not every one. Here the sample spans tens of thousands of clones, 81% being singletons. The material was PBMCs, obtained around atezolizumab (anti-PD-L1) treatment. All receptors derive from a man between 65 and 80 years old with urothelial cancer.

J is TRBJ1-3 and V is TRBV9; no definite D call. This CDR3 contains 14 residues. V shed 5 bases and J shed 0 bases, with 9 bases lying between them. Germline loops: CDR1 SGDLS, CDR2 YYNGEE. CDR3 sequence: CASSAGISGNTIYF. CDR3 sequence (DNA): TGTGCCAGCAGTGCGGGGATCTCTGGAAACACCATATATTTT.

V and J are TRBV7-9 and TRBJ2-1; no firm D call. In germline, CDR1 is SEHNR, CDR2 FQNEAQ (reference sequence). The V and J ends lost 5 bases and 5 bases respectively, with 16 bases between them. This CDR3 contains 15 residues. The CDR3 reads CASSLSMTLHNEQFF. DNA of the CDR3: TGTGCCAGCAGCCTTTCTATGACTCTCCACAATGAGCAGTTCTTC.

J is TRBJ2-7 and V is TRBV27, with TRBD2 as a possible D gene (6 bases). The CDR3 runs 14 residues. Trimming removed 5 bases at V and 1 base at J, with 12 bases between. From germline, CDR1 is MNHEY and CDR2 SMNVEV (reference sequence). The CDR3 DNA reads as TGTGCCAGCAGTATCGTGGGGGGATCCTACGAGCAGTACTTC. It encodes CASSIVGGSYEQYF.

The rearrangement links TRBV11-2 to TRBJ2-7; TRBD2 aligns across 13 bases. CDR1 is SGHAT, CDR2 FQNNGV, per germline. Trimming removed 1 base from V and 6 bases from J; junction bases left unmatched: 9. The CDR3 runs 17 residues. The CDR3 spells CASSLGTSGSGIGEQYF. CDR3 nucleotide sequence: TGTGCCAGCAGCTTAGGGACTAGCGGGAGTGGGATCGGCGAGCAGTACTTC.

The chain uses TRBV6-5 and TRBJ2-2; D is ambiguous. The CDR3 has 14 residues. With 0 bases removed from V and 5 bases from J, the gap between germline ends came to 7 bases. Per germline, CDR1 MNHEY and CDR2 SVGAGI. The CDR3 protein is CASSYSITTGELFF. The CDR3 DNA follows: TGTGCCAGCAGTTACTCGATTACAACCGGGGAGCTGTTTTTT.

J is TRBJ2-5 and V is TRBV6-1, with D maybe TRBD1 (6 bases). The germline V gene has CDR1 MNHNS and CDR2 SASEGT. The V gene lost 6 bases and the J gene lost 1 base, with 12 bases spanning the gap. The CDR3 extends over 14 amino acids. The CDR3 spells CASSPTGTQETQYF. The CDR3 nucleotides are TGTGCCAGCAGCCCGACAGGTACCCAAGAGACCCAGTACTTC.

The V and J genes are TRBV7-6 and TRBJ2-1; 10 bases match TRBD1. The V gene end was trimmed by 1 base and the J gene end by 6 bases; junction bases not matched to a gene: 6. The CDR3 extends over 16 amino acids. The germline CDR1 and CDR2 sequences are SGHVS and FNYEAQ. The CDR3 DNA is TGTGCCAGCAGCTTAGTGGTGACAGGGGGCTTCAATGAGCAGTTCTTC. As protein: CASSLVVTGGFNEQFF.

The V call is TRBV29-1, the J call TRBJ2-5; TRBD1 aligns across 10 bases. The CDR3 spans 14 residues. Trimming at V came to 4 bases and at J to 5 bases, leaving 7 bases not matched to a gene. CDR1 and CDR2 from the germline V gene are SQVTM and ANQGSEA. CDR3 nucleotide sequence: TGCAGCGTTGGACCGACAGGGGGCGGGGAGACCCAGTACTTC. This gives the protein CSVGPTGGGETQYF.